This section outlines one TCR beta chain sequence together with its context. The antigen it recognizes is unknown. Base-call qualities are not available, and no considerably larger clone is one nucleotide away. Other DNA sequences in the same sample also yield this CDR3. This entry comes from a study of blood T cell repertoires in COVID-19 (dated by TCRdb to 2019 to 2021). Background for the entire study: Collaborator samples came from the United States, Italy and Spain and covered acute and convalescent phases of COVID-19. The repertoires were released in a freely available public database meant as a resource for research on the immune response to SARS-CoV-2. Subjects who had been exposed to COVID-19, were actively infected with it, or had recovered from it provided the deeply sampled blood TCRbeta repertoires that made up the dataset. Samples were obtained from the ongoing ImmuneRACE study (first 160 participants) and from 950 to 1,500 subjects provided by 6 global collaborators. A de-identified subject ID, COVID-19 status, age in years and sex were almost always included in the sample metadata. The material from the prospective study consisted of cDNA or gDNA derived from T cells, B-cell-depleted T cells, or PBMCs. HLA class I and class II types, where available, came from metadata supplied by the sample provider rather than from assay-based typing.

Each collaborating institution followed its own protocols to collect whole blood in K2EDTA tubes. Collaborator samples were shipped for TCRbeta analysis as frozen whole blood, isolated PBMCs, or DNA extracted from either sample type. The immunoSEQ Assay, a bias-controlled multiplex PCR, was used to amplify TCRbeta CDR3 regions from genomic DNA. As for the authors' bioinformatics: Within the assay, amplification of reference gene primers was used to estimate how many nucleated cells each sample contained. To quantify the absolute abundance of each unique TCRbeta CDR3 rearrangement, sequence reads were collapsed and filtered. For each sample, productive Simpson clonality was calculated as the square root of Simpson's diversity index over productive rearrangements. Entries here come from immuneACCESS through TCRdb and include only in-frame sequences with V and J called. Some clones fail to appear in such tables; in the studies checked, an unresolved V gene covers under half of the shortfall, and the cause of the remainder is unknown. Clone size and the V and J calls come from that table; the DNA yielded D and trimming. This sample holds about 140,000 clones; roughly 84% were observed only once. The ten top clones hold roughly 8% of the sample.

What the authors observed across the whole study: The quantity of clinical and demographic metadata differed by source and by participant and was supplied without curation.

V was cut back by 5 bases and J by 4 bases, leaving a gap of 5 bases between them. The germline V gene provides CDR1 SGHAT and CDR2 FQNNGV. The CDR3 has 11 amino acids, counting the end cysteine and phenylalanine. The CDR3 DNA has 33 bases and is translated from base 1. Sequences were obtained from peripheral blood. The V and J genes are TRBV11-2 and TRBJ2-5; no confident D gene assignment can be made. The sequence derives from a human donor in a cohort sampled during active COVID-19. CDR3 loop: CASSPRETQYF. The DNA sequence is TGTGCCAGCAGCCCTCGAGAGACCCAGTACTTC.